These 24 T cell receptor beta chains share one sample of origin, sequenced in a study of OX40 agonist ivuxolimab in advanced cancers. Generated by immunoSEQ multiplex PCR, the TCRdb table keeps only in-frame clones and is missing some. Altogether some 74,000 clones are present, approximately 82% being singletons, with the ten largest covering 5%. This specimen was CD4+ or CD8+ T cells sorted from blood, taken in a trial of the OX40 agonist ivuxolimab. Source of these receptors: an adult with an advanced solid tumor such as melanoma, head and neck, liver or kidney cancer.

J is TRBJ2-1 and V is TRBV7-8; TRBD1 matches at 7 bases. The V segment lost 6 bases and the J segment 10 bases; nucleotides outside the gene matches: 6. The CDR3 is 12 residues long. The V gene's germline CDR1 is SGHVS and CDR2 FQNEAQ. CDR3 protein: CASSHRGQEQFF. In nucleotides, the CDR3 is TGTGCCAGCAGTCACAGGGGTCAGGAGCAGTTCTTC.

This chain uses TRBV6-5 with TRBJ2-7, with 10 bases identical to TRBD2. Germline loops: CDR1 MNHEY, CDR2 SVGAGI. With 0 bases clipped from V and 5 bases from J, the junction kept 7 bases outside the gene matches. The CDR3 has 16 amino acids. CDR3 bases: TGTGCCAGCAGTTACTCGTCCCCTAGCGGGAGTGACGAGCAGTACTTC. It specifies CASSYSSPSGSDEQYF.

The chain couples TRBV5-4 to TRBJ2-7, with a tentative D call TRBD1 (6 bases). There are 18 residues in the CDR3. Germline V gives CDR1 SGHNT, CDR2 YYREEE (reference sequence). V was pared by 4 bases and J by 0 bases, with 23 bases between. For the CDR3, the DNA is TGTGCCAGCAGCCCTGCACCACCGGGACAACAGCCCTCCTACGAGCAGTACTTC. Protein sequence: CASSPAPPGQQPSYEQYF.

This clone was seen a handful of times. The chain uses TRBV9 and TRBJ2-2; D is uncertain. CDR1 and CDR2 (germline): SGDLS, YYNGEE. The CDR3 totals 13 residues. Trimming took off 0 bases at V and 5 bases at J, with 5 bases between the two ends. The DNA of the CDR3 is TGTGCCAGCAGCGTAGTTCAGACCGGGGAGCTGTTTTTT. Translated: CASSVVQTGELFF.

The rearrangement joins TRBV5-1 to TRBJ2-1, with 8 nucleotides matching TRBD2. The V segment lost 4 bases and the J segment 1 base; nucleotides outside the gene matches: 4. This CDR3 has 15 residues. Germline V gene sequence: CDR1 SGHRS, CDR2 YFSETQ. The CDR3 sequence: CASSATSASYNEQFF. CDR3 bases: TGCGCCAGCAGCGCGACTAGCGCATCCTACAATGAGCAGTTCTTC.

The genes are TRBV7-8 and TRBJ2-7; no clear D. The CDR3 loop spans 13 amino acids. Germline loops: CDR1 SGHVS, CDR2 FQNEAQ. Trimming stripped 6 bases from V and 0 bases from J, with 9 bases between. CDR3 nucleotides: TGTGCCAGCAGTTGGCCAAGCTCCTACGAGCAGTACTTC. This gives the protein CASSWPSSYEQYF.

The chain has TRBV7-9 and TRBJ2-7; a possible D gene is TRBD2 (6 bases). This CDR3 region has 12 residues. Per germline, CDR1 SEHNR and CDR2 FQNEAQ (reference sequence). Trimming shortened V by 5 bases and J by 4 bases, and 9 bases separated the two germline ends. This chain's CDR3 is CASSPGEYEQYF. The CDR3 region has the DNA TGTGCCAGCAGCCCGGGGGAGTACGAGCAGTACTTC.

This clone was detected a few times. The CDR3 reads CASSRGGSGANEKLFF. The CDR3 coding sequence is TGTGCCAGCAGCCGAGGTGGTTCGGGGGCTAATGAAAAACTGTTTTTT. The J gene is TRBJ1-4, the V gene TRBV7-2, with a possible D match to TRBD1 (5 bases). This CDR3 is built from 16 residues. Germline-derived CDR1 and CDR2 are SGHTA and FQGNSA. The V end was cut by 5 bases, the J end by 3 bases, with 16 bases between.

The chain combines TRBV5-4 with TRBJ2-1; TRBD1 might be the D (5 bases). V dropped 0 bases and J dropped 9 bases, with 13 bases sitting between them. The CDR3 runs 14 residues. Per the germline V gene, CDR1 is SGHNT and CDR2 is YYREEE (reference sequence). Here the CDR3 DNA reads TGTGCCAGCAGCTTGGTGGGTGCAGGGCTTGAGCAGTTCTTC. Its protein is CASSLVGAGLEQFF.

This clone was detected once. The CDR3 protein is CASSLTDSGNTIYF. CDR3 sequence (DNA): TGTGCCAGCAGCTTAACAGACTCTGGAAACACCATATATTTT. The rearrangement joins TRBV7-2 to TRBJ1-3; no clear D gene. CDR1 and CDR2 (germline): SGHTA, FQGNSA. V lost 2 bases and J lost 0, with 5 bases in between. There are 14 residues in the CDR3.

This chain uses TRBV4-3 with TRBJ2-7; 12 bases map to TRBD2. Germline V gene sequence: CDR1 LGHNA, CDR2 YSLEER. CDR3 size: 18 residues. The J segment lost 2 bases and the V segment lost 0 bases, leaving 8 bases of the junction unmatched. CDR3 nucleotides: TGCGCCAGCAGCCAAGATTACATTGCTAGCGGGGGGGCCTACGAGCAGTACTTC. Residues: CASSQDYIASGGAYEQYF.

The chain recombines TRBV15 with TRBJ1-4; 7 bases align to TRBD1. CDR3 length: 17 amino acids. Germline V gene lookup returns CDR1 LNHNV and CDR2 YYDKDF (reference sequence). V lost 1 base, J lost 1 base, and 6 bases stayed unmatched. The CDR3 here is CATSRVTGRLTNEKLFF. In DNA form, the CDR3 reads TGTGCCACCAGCAGAGTGACAGGGCGGTTAACTAATGAAAAACTGTTTTTT.

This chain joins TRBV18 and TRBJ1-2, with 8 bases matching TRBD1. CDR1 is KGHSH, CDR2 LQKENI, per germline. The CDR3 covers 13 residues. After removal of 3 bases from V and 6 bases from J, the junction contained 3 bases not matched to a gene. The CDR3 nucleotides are TGTGCCAGCTCACCGGACAGGGAGCATGGCTACACCTTC. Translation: CASSPDREHGYTF.

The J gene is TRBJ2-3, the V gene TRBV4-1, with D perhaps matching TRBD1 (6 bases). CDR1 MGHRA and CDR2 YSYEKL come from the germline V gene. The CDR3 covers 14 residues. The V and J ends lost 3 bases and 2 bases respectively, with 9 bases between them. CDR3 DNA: TGCGCCAGCAGCCATCGGACAGCCACAGATACGCAGTATTTT. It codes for CASSHRTATDTQYF.

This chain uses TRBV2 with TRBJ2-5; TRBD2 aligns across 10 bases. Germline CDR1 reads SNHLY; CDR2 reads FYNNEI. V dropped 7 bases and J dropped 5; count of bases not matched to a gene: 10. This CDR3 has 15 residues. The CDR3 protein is CASTPAASGGETQYF. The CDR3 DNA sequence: TGTGCCAGCACCCCCGCCGCTAGCGGGGGTGAGACCCAGTACTTC.

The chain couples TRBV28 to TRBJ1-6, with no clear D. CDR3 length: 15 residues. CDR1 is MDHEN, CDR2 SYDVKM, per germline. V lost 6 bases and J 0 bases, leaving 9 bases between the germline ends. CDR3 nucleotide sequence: TGTGCCAGCAGAAAACCCAGCTCCTATAATTCACCCCTCCACTTT. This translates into CASRKPSSYNSPLHF.

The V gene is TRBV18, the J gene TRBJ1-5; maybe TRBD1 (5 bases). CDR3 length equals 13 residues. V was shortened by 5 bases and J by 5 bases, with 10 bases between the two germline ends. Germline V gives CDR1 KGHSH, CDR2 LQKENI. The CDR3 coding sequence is TGTGCCAGCTCAGGGGGGTCGGATCAGCCCCAGCATTTT. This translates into CASSGGSDQPQHF.

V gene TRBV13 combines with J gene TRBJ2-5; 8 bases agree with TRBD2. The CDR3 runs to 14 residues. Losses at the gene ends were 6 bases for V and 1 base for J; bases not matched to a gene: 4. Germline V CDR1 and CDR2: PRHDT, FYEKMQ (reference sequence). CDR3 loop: CASREREPQETQYF. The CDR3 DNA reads TGTGCCAGCAGGGAGCGGGAGCCCCAAGAGACCCAGTACTTC.

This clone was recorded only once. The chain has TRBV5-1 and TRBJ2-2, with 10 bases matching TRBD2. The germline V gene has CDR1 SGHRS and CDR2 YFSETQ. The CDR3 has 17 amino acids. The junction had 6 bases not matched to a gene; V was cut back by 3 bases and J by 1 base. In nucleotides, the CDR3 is TGCGCCAGCAGCTACTGGACTAGCGGACAGAACACCGGGGAGCTGTTTTTT. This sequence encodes CASSYWTSGQNTGELFF.

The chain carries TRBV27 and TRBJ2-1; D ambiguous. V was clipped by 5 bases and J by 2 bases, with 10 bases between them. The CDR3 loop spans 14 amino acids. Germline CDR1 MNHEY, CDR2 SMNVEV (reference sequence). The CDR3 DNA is TGTGCCAGCAGTCCCCCGGGCCCCTACAATGAGCAGTTCTTC. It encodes CASSPPGPYNEQFF.

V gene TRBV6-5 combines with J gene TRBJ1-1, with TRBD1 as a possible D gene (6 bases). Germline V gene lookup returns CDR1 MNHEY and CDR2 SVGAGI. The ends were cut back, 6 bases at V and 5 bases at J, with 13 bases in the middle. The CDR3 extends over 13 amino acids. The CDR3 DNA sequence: TGTGCCAGCAGGCTCAACAGGGATACTGAAGCTTTCTTT. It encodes CASRLNRDTEAFF.

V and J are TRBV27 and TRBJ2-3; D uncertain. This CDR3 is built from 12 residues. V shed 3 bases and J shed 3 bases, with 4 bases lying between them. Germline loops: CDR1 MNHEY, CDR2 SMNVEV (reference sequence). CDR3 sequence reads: CASSLGTDTQYF. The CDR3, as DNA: TGTGCCAGCAGTTTGGGTACAGATACGCAGTATTTT.

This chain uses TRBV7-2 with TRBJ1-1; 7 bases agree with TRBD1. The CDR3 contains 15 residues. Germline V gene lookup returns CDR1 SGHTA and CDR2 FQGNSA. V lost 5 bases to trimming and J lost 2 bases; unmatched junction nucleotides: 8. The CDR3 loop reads CASSTRRQGNTEAFF. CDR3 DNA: TGTGCCAGCAGCACCCGTAGACAGGGCAACACTGAAGCTTTCTTT.

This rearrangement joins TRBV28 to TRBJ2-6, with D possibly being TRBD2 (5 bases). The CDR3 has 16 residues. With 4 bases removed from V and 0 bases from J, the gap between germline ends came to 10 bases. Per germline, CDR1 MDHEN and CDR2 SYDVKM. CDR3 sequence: CASSSPGNSGANVLTF. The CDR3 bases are TGTGCCAGCAGTTCCCCGGGGAACTCTGGGGCCAACGTCCTGACTTTC.